This passage covers 27 T cell receptor beta chains from one sample sequenced in a study of CD8+CD57+ T cells in acquired aplastic anemia. For sequencing, patients were chosen who had shown expansion of CD8+CD57+ cells by flow cytometry. TCR beta VDJ and CDR3 profiling used genomic DNA as template. TCRdb re-analysed the reads in MiXCR, keeping a single row per CDR3 protein. The sample holds 210,000 or so distinct CDR3 sequences; about half are singletons and the top ten take 20%. What was sequenced was sorted CD4+, CD8+, or CD8+CD57+ T cells (not recorded which) from PBMCs. The receptor set was obtained from a human donor with aplastic anemia.

This clonotype was observed many times. This rearrangement joins TRBV20-1 to TRBJ1-5; no firm D call. V lost 1 base and J 7 bases, leaving 11 bases between the germline ends. Looked up from germline, CDR1 is DFQATT and CDR2 is SNEGSKA (reference sequence). The CDR3 extends over 13 amino acids. This chain's CDR3 is CSARAVDGQPQHF. CDR3 nucleotides: TGCAGTGCTAGAGCCGTCGACGGACAGCCCCAGCATTTT.

In its sample, this clonotype was seen a few times. The chain is built from TRBV16 and TRBJ1-1; weak D call: TRBD1 (5 bases). Looked up from germline, CDR1 is KGHSY and CDR2 is FQNENV. This CDR3 contains 14 residues. V was pared by 2 bases and J by 11 bases, with 18 bases between. CDR3 nucleotides: TGTGCCAGCAGCCAACCCTCGGACACACATGGGGCTTTCTTT. It encodes CASSQPSDTHGAFF.

This clonotype was recorded many times. V and J are TRBV7-9 and TRBJ1-1; tentatively, D is TRBD1 (6 bases). The germline CDR1 and CDR2 sequences are SEHNR and FQNEAQ (reference sequence). V was trimmed by 6 bases and J by 0 bases, leaving 17 bases between them. The CDR3 covers 16 residues. DNA of the CDR3: TGTGCCAGCAGATACCCGGGACATCAATTGAACACTGAAGCTTTCTTT. It yields the protein CASRYPGHQLNTEAFF.

This chain joins TRBV7-9 and TRBJ2-3, with TRBD2 as a possible D gene (5 bases). Trimming stripped 3 bases from V and 0 bases from J, with 10 bases between. Germline V gene data show CDR1 as SEHNR and CDR2 as FQNEAQ (reference sequence). This CDR3 is 15 amino acids long. Here the CDR3 reads CASSLHAGSTDTQYF. The CDR3 DNA follows: TGTGCCAGCAGCTTGCATGCGGGTAGCACAGATACGCAGTATTTT.

V is TRBV7-3 and J is TRBJ1-2, with D possibly being TRBD1 (5 bases). CDR3 size: 14 residues. Trimming cost V 6 bases and J 4 bases, with 15 bases left between them. Germline CDR1 SGHTA, CDR2 FQGTGA. The CDR3 reads CASRSARGIYGYTF. For the CDR3, the DNA is TGTGCCAGCAGATCAGCGCGGGGGATCTATGGCTACACCTTC.

CDR3 bases: TGCAGTGCCGCCCCGGTGTCTGGGGGGAACAATGAGCAGTTCTTC. Amino acids: CSAAPVSGGNNEQFF. The genes are TRBV20-1 and TRBJ2-1; possibly TRBD2 for D (6 bases). V was pared by 6 bases and J by 5 bases, with 20 bases between. The CDR3 loop spans 15 amino acids. Germline assignment: CDR1 DFQATT and CDR2 SNEGSKA (reference sequence).

The table lists this clonotype with a few counts. The V call is TRBV10-3, the J call TRBJ2-7, with 7 nucleotides matching TRBD1. Germline trimming cut 4 bases from V and 3 bases from J; bases unmatched to any gene: 3. CDR1 and CDR2 from the germline V gene are ENHRY and SYGVKD. The CDR3 extends over 13 amino acids. The CDR3 loop is CAISGAGGYEQYF. The CDR3 coding sequence is TGTGCCATCAGTGGGGCAGGGGGCTACGAGCAGTACTTC.

This clonotype was counted ten times or more. This chain uses TRBV5-1 with TRBJ1-3; 9 nucleotides line up with TRBD1. With 4 bases clipped from V and 4 bases from J, the junction kept 9 bases outside the gene matches. Looked up from germline, CDR1 is SGHRS and CDR2 is YFSETQ. The CDR3 is 16 amino acids. CDR3 amino acids: CASSDPGQGSGNTIYF. As DNA, the CDR3 is TGCGCCAGCAGCGATCCGGGACAGGGCTCCGGAAACACCATATATTTT. The full variable domain, rest sourced from reference TRBV5-1 and TRBJ1-3, is KAGVTQTPRYLIKTRGQQVTLSCSPISGHRSVSWYQQTPGQGLQFLFEYFSETQRNKGNFPGRFSGRQFSNSRSEMNVSTLELGDSALYLCASSDPGQGSGNTIYFGEGSWLTVV.

This clonotype occurred a few times. The gene calls are TRBV19 and TRBJ1-6; the match to TRBD1 covers 8 bases. CDR3 length: 15 amino acids. Germline loops: CDR1 LNHDA, CDR2 SQIVND (reference sequence). Trimming cost V 5 bases and J 8 bases; bases outside gene matches: 8. DNA for the CDR3: TGTGCCAGTAGTCAACAGGGGGGGGATGATTCACCCCTCCACTTT. It translates to CASSQQGGDDSPLHF.

A single count supports this clonotype. The chain combines TRBV5-1 with TRBJ2-7, with TRBD1 matching 8 bases. The germline CDR1 and CDR2 sequences are SGHRS and YFSETQ. The CDR3 loop spans 12 amino acids. The trim removed 10 bases at V and 3 bases at J, leaving 6 bases unmatched. The CDR3 bases are TGCGCCTCAGGACAGGGACGCTACGAGCAGTACTTC. Its protein product is CASGQGRYEQYF.

The V gene is TRBV20-1, the J gene TRBJ1-5; maybe TRBD1 (6 bases). CDR1 DFQATT and CDR2 SNEGSKA come from the germline V gene (reference sequence). CDR3 length: 16 amino acids. V dropped 3 bases and J dropped 3 bases, with 18 bases sitting between them. The CDR3 coding sequence is TGCAGTGCTAGTATTTCGGGGGCGAGTACCAATCAGCCCCAGCATTTT. Translating it yields CSASISGASTNQPQHF.

As to this clonotype: It may be a read error: a sequence one base away is much more abundant. The chain has TRBV20-1 and TRBJ2-7; 9 bases map to TRBD2. The V segment lost 5 bases and the J segment 7 bases; nucleotides outside the gene matches: 12. The germline CDR1 and CDR2 sequences are DFQATT and SNEGSKA (reference sequence). The length of the CDR3 is 14 residues. CDR3 region: CSAPLAGPYNEQYF. CDR3 in DNA: TGCAGTGCTCCTCTAGCGGGGCCCTACAATGAGCAGTACTTC.

The sample holds a few counts of this clonotype. The conserved phenylalanine or tryptophan is not found at the CDR3 terminus, so this likely reflects a read error. This chain links TRBV7-9 with TRBJ1-6; D might be TRBD1 (6 bases). This CDR3 spans 14 amino acids. Germline CDR1 and CDR2: SEHNR and FQNEAQ (reference sequence). Trimming took off 6 bases at V and 9 bases at J, with 15 bases between the two ends. In nucleotides, the CDR3 is TGTGCCAGCAGAAAGGGGGGTGGGAGTTCACCCCTCCACTTA. Translated, it gives CASRKGGGSSPLHL.

This sequence joins TRBV25-1 and TRBJ2-3, with 7 bases identical to TRBD1. J was trimmed by 6 bases and V by 10 bases; bases with no gene match: 10. Germline CDR1 and CDR2: MGHDK and SYGVNS. The CDR3 runs 13 residues. CDR3 DNA: TGTGCCACCCCCCTAGCAGGGGGTGATACGCAGTATTTT. It yields the protein CATPLAGGDTQYF.

In this sample, this clonotype turned up many times. The rearrangement uses TRBV2 and TRBJ2-3; D call uncertain. The CDR3 runs 12 residues. The germline gives CDR1 SNHLY, CDR2 FYNNEI. V shed 8 bases and J shed 4 bases, with 10 bases lying between them. The CDR3 nucleotides are TGTGCCAGCTCCAACCAAGCAGATACGCAGTATTTT. It codes for CASSNQADTQYF.

This chain joins TRBV2 and TRBJ1-5; 9 bases are shared with TRBD1. Germline V gene data show CDR1 as SNHLY and CDR2 as FYNNEI. CDR3 length: 15 amino acids. V dropped 3 bases and J dropped 6; count of bases not matched to a gene: 6. The CDR3: CASSEEQGAGQPQHF. The CDR3 coding sequence is TGTGCCAGCAGTGAGGAACAGGGGGCCGGTCAGCCCCAGCATTTT.

The chain joins TRBV2 to TRBJ1-1; unclear D gene. CDR3 length equals 13 residues. Germline-derived CDR1 and CDR2 are SNHLY and FYNNEI. V was pared by 6 bases and J by 7 bases, with 15 bases between. This CDR3 reads CASRRSYQHEAFF. CDR3 DNA: TGTGCCAGCAGGCGGTCCTACCAACATGAAGCTTTCTTT. Supplemented by reference TRBV2 and TRBJ1-1, the full variable domain reads EPEVTQTPSHQVTQMGQEVILRCVPISNHLYFYWYRQILGQKVEFLVSFYNNEISEKSEIFDDQFSVERPDGSNFTLKIRSTKLEDSAMYFCASRRSYQHEAFFGQGTRLTVV.

This clonotype was seen repeatedly, ten times or more. This rearrangement joins TRBV20-1 to TRBJ1-5; weak D call: TRBD1 (6 bases). V was shortened by 1 base and J by 0 bases, with 13 bases between the two germline ends. The germline V gene encodes CDR1 DFQATT and CDR2 SNEGSKA (reference sequence). The CDR3 consists of 16 residues. CDR3 DNA sequence: TGCAGTGCTAGAGTCGGGGGCCGGAATAGCAATCAGCCCCAGCATTTT. Translated: CSARVGGRNSNQPQHF.

Turning to this clonotype: A much larger clone lies one base from this, so it may be a read error. The rearrangement uses TRBV5-5 and TRBJ2-3, with 15 bases identical to TRBD2. The CDR3 runs 17 residues. Germline CDR1 is SGHKS and CDR2 is YYEKEE (reference sequence). V dropped 7 bases and J dropped 4; count of bases not matched to a gene: 10. The CDR3, as DNA: TGTGCCAGCGGCTCGAGGACTAGCGGGGGGGAAGCAGATACGCAGTATTTT. It yields the protein CASGSRTSGGEADTQYF.

In this sample, this clonotype turned up many times. The chain carries TRBV5-1 and TRBJ1-1; a possible D gene is TRBD1 (5 bases). The CDR3 consists of 15 residues. Trimming left V 1 base short and J 4 bases short, with 14 bases between. CDR1 SGHRS and CDR2 YFSETQ come from the germline V gene. The CDR3, as DNA: TGCGCCAGCAGCTTGCCGGGGCCGAGTAGCACTGAAGCTTTCTTT. Amino acids: CASSLPGPSSTEAFF.

In its sample, this clonotype was seen many times. The chain links TRBV20-1 to TRBJ1-2; perhaps TRBD1 as D (5 bases). Trimming pared 0 bases from V and 2 bases from J, leaving 22 bases between. The germline gives CDR1 DFQATT, CDR2 SNEGSKA (reference sequence). This CDR3 has 18 amino acids. The CDR3 loop reads CSARDQRGVDSANYGYTF. CDR3 bases: TGCAGTGCTAGAGATCAGCGGGGCGTGGATTCTGCGAACTATGGCTACACCTTC.

The rearrangement links TRBV24-1 to TRBJ2-7; tentative D call: TRBD2 (7 bases). Germline values: CDR1 KGHDR, CDR2 SFDVKD. V was cut by 8 bases and J by 3 bases, with 19 bases left in between. The CDR3 has 15 amino acids. CDR3 coding DNA: TGTGCCACCACTACGGGGGGCGGATACTACTACGAGCAGTACGTC. Its translation: CATTTGGGYYYEQYV.

This clonotype has ten or more counts. The rearrangement links TRBV5-4 to TRBJ1-2; 8 bases are a match to TRBD1. Germline CDR1 is SGHNT and CDR2 is YYREEE (reference sequence). This CDR3 region has 16 residues. Losses at the gene ends were 0 bases for V and 8 bases for J; bases not matched to a gene: 12. In DNA form, the CDR3 reads TGTGCCAGCAGCTTGGAGGACAGGGCCTTCAGCGGGGGCTACACCTTC. It is translated as CASSLEDRAFSGGYTF.

V and J are TRBV5-1 and TRBJ2-1; D is undetermined. CDR1 and CDR2 from the germline V gene are SGHRS and YFSETQ. There are 13 residues in the CDR3. Deletions cut 0 bases from V and 7 bases from J, with 8 bases between. This chain's CDR3 is CASSLGPTNEQFF. The CDR3 region has the DNA TGCGCCAGCAGCTTGGGCCCAACTAATGAGCAGTTCTTC.

CDR3 loop: CSASVLAVYEQYF. CDR3 nucleotides: TGCAGTGCTAGTGTTCTAGCGGTCTACGAGCAGTACTTC. The chain employs TRBV20-1 and TRBJ2-7, with 7 bases aligning to TRBD2. The CDR3 loop spans 13 amino acids. V lost 3 bases to trimming and J lost 3 bases; unmatched junction nucleotides: 5. The germline V gene has CDR1 DFQATT and CDR2 SNEGSKA (reference sequence).

V gene TRBV7-2 combines with J gene TRBJ2-5; 9 bases align to TRBD2. V was pared by 8 bases and J by 4 bases, with 11 bases of the junction left unmatched. The CDR3 has 15 residues. The germline V gene encodes CDR1 SGHTA and CDR2 FQGNSA. The CDR3 spells CASGTVGSGGETQYF. The CDR3, as DNA: TGTGCCAGCGGGACCGTGGGTAGCGGGGGAGAGACCCAGTACTTC.

The chain joins TRBV10-3 to TRBJ2-7; D not resolved. This CDR3 comprises 12 residues. Trimming removed 6 bases from V and 4 bases from J, with 10 bases in between. CDR1 is ENHRY and CDR2 is SYGVKD in the germline V gene. CDR3 nucleotides: TGTGCCATCAGCAGGAATTCGTACGAGCAGTACTTC. Translated, it gives CAISRNSYEQYF.